A selection of T cell receptor beta chains follows, all from one sample in a study of cytomegalovirus exposure and HLA in healthy donors. Clones were sequenced by immunoSEQ multiplex PCR, and TCRdb holds only the in-frame ones, with some missing. The top ten clones hold roughly 2.6% of a sample with approximately 190,000 clones, 75% to 90% of them seen once. The sample comprised PBMCs. The receptors were sampled from a woman aged 45-60 years in good health and CMV-seropositive. Each CDR3 is given with its conserved first and last residue. The D gene is left open where the match is weak. Size tells how often a clone was seen (once, few, many) or the class of an expanded clone, and some rows leave it out.

clone_size	v_call	d_call	cdr3_length	j_call	cdr3_aa	cdr3_nt
.	TRBV7-2	TRBD1	17	TRBJ2-5	CASSLASAGGYQETQYF	TGTGCCAGCAGCTTAGCGTCGGCAGGGGGCTACCAAGAGACCCAGTACTTC
.	TRBV11-1	.	13	TRBJ2-7	CASSSSAGSEQYF	TGTGCCAGCAGTTCTTCCGCGGGTTCCGAGCAGTACTTC
.	TRBV30	TRBD2	13	TRBJ2-3	CAWTGLAGDTQYF	TGTGCCTGGACTGGACTAGCGGGGGATACGCAGTATTTT
.	TRBV9	TRBD2	18	TRBJ2-2	CASSVDTGLAVNTGELFF	TGTGCCAGCAGCGTAGACACGGGACTAGCGGTGAACACCGGGGAGCTGTTTTTT
.	TRBV30	.	14	TRBJ1-1	CAWRQRAVNTEAFF	TGTGCCTGGAGGCAGCGGGCAGTAAACACTGAAGCTTTCTTT
.	TRBV5-5	TRBD1	15	TRBJ2-7	CASSLGGQGVGEQYF	TGTGCCAGCAGCTTGGGTGGACAGGGGGTGGGAGAGCAGTACTTC
.	TRBV6-5	.	15	TRBJ1-5	CASSYSMPGNQPQHF	TGTGCCAGCAGTTACTCGATGCCAGGGAATCAGCCCCAGCATTTT
.	TRBV6-6	.	14	TRBJ1-3	CATEGDSSGNTIYF	TGTGCCACCGAGGGGGATAGCTCTGGAAACACCATATATTTT
.	TRBV5-6	.	13	TRBJ1-2	CASSFGQPYGYTF	TGTGCCAGCAGCTTCGGACAGCCCTATGGCTACACCTTC
.	TRBV11-2	.	17	TRBJ1-2	CASSLSPPGPRGGGYTF	TGTGCCAGCAGCTTAAGCCCCCCGGGGCCCCGAGGGGGTGGCTACACCTTC
.	TRBV6-6	TRBD1	15	TRBJ1-3	CASSPKTGTGNTIYF	TGTGCCAGCAGCCCTAAGACAGGGACTGGAAACACCATATATTTT
.	TRBV6-5	TRBD1	15	TRBJ2-7	CASGPGTGLSYEQYF	TGTGCCAGCGGCCCCGGGACAGGACTTTCCTACGAGCAGTACTTC
.	TRBV7-3	.	15	TRBJ2-1	CASSLTWGQYNEQFF	TGTGCCAGCAGCTTAACGTGGGGACAATACAATGAGCAGTTCTTC
.	TRBV7-2	TRBD1	17	TRBJ1-5	CASSPTTDRLRDQPQHF	TGTGCCAGCAGCCCCACCACGGACAGGTTAAGGGATCAGCCCCAGCATTTT
.	TRBV5-1	.	14	TRBJ1-1	CASSSTDLNTEAFF	TGCGCCAGCAGCTCGACAGACTTGAACACTGAAGCTTTCTTT
.	TRBV4-1	TRBD1	16	TRBJ2-7	CASSQVKTGGWSERYF	TGCGCCAGCAGCCAAGTTAAGACAGGGGGCTGGAGCGAGCGGTACTTC
.	TRBV10-3	TRBD1	15	TRBJ1-2	CAIKPPDRDNYGYTF	TGTGCCATCAAACCGCCTGACAGGGACAACTATGGCTACACCTTC
.	TRBV2	TRBD1	14	TRBJ2-7	CASSFGTGGGEQYF	TGTGCCAGCAGTTTTGGGACAGGGGGCGGCGAGCAGTACTTC
.	TRBV7-2	.	12	TRBJ1-2	CASSTDNYGYTF	TGTGCCAGCAGCACAGATAACTATGGCTACACCTTC
once	TRBV30	.	13	TRBJ1-4	CAWKGKGNEKLFF	TGTGCCTGGAAGGGGAAGGGGAATGAAAAACTGTTTTTT
.	TRBV2	TRBD1	15	TRBJ1-6	CAVKRGTGVESPLHF	TGTGCCGTCAAACGGGGAACAGGGGTGGAATCACCCCTCCACTTT
.	TRBV5-1	TRBD1	14	TRBJ2-1	CASSVTTGLGEQFF	TGCGCCAGCAGCGTAACGACAGGGCTCGGTGAGCAGTTCTTC
.	TRBV6-1	.	15	TRBJ2-3	CASSLQGGGTDTQYF	TGTGCCAGCAGTCTACAGGGAGGGGGCACAGATACGCAGTATTTT
once	TRBV7-9	.	13	TRBJ1-1	CSSSSTPNTEAFF	TGTTCCAGCAGCTCGACACCGAACACTGAAGCTTTCTTT
.	TRBV10-3	TRBD1	14	TRBJ1-1	CAISRDRGFSEAFF	TGTGCCATCAGTAGGGACAGGGGGTTCTCTGAAGCTTTCTTT
.	TRBV5-4	TRBD1	14	TRBJ2-1	CASSPGQGRGEQFF	TGTGCCAGCAGCCCCGGACAGGGCCGTGGAGAGCAGTTCTTC
once	TRBV9	TRBD1	15	TRBJ2-7	CASSVEGQGFNEQYF	TGTGCCAGCAGCGTAGAGGGACAGGGGTTCAACGAGCAGTACTTC
.	TRBV5-5	.	16	TRBJ1-6	CASSFEVSSYNSPLHF	TGTGCCAGCAGCTTTGAGGTTAGCTCCTATAATTCACCCCTCCACTTT
.	TRBV30	TRBD1	15	TRBJ1-4	CAWSVLGQGPEKLFF	TGTGCCTGGAGTGTACTGGGACAGGGGCCTGAAAAACTGTTTTTT
.	TRBV7-9	TRBD1	16	TRBJ2-6	CSSSLDRDSRANVLTF	TGTTCCAGCAGCTTAGATCGGGACAGCAGGGCCAACGTCCTGACTTTC
.	TRBV28	.	13	TRBJ2-4	CASSPQHGNIQYF	TGTGCCAGCAGTCCCCAGCACGGGAACATTCAGTACTTC
.	TRBV7-9	.	12	TRBJ1-6	CASSLVGSPLHF	TGTGCCAGCAGCTTAGTCGGTTCACCCCTCCACTTT
.	TRBV10-2	.	14	TRBJ1-5	CASSESNSNQPQHF	TGCGCCAGCAGTGAGTCTAATAGCAATCAGCCCCAGCATTTT
once	TRBV5-6	TRBD1	15	TRBJ1-1	CASSHPQGANTEAFF	TGTGCCAGCAGCCACCCACAGGGGGCGAACACTGAAGCTTTCTTT
.	TRBV5-1	.	15	TRBJ2-2	CASSLGEYNTGELFF	TGCGCCAGCAGCTTGGGAGAATACAACACCGGGGAGCTGTTTTTT
.	TRBV19	TRBD1	15	TRBJ1-4	CASKQGLVTNEKLFF	TGTGCCAGTAAACAGGGGTTGGTAACTAATGAAAAACTGTTTTTT
.	TRBV5-8	TRBD2	15	TRBJ2-3	CARRTGLADPDTQYF	TGTGCCAGAAGGACGGGACTAGCTGATCCAGATACGCAGTATTTT
.	TRBV7-2	TRBD1	14	TRBJ1-6	CASRGTGGGSPLHF	TGTGCCAGCAGGGGGACAGGGGGCGGTTCACCCCTCCACTTT
.	TRBV20-1	.	11	TRBJ2-3	CSAVPGDTQYF	TGCAGTGCCGTTCCAGGGGATACGCAGTATTTT
.	TRBV6-1	.	16	TRBJ2-1	CASSESLPSSYNEQFF	TGTGCCAGCAGTGAATCACTACCTAGCTCCTACAATGAGCAGTTCTTC
.	TRBV7-3	TRBD1	13	TRBJ1-2	CASSRQGAGGYTF	TGTGCCAGCAGCCGACAGGGGGCGGGCGGCTACACCTTC
few	TRBV6-5	TRBD1	15	TRBJ1-3	CASSYDRGPGNTIYF	TGTGCCAGCAGTTACGACAGGGGGCCCGGAAACACCATATATTTT
.	TRBV11-2	.	14	TRBJ1-5	CASSLDGSNQPQHF	TGTGCCAGCAGCTTAGATGGCAGCAATCAGCCCCAGCATTTT
once	TRBV18	.	14	TRBJ1-6	CASSGTRPNSPLHF	TGTGCCAGCTCAGGGACAAGGCCTAATTCACCCCTCCACTTT
.	TRBV27	.	15	TRBJ2-1	CASSWDTTVYNEQFF	TGTGCCAGCAGTTGGGACACAACCGTGTACAATGAGCAGTTCTTC